The source of this TCR beta chain is a study of technical replicates of blood from a few donors. Libraries were prepared by immunoSEQ multiplex PCR; TCRdb keeps only in-frame clonotypes and omits some of them. The table includes about 49,000 clones, 92% detected once. Germline V lookup: CDR1 SGHRS, CDR2 YFSETQ. Trimming left V 0 bases short and J 5 bases short, with 11 bases between. CDR3 size: 14 residues. This clonotype originated in a human donor in good health. Some clones in this sample may be carry-over from other donors' samples. The chain combines TRBV5-1 with TRBJ2-5; D gene ambiguous. The sample was PBMCs. CDR3 DNA: TGCGCCAGCAGCTTGGCTGGCCCTCCGGAGACCCAGTACTTC. Translated, it gives CASSLAGPPETQYF.